This T cell receptor beta chain was captured in a study of blood T cell repertoires in COVID-19 (dated by TCRdb to about 2020). Study-level background: Collaborator samples came from the United States, Italy and Spain and covered acute and convalescent phases of COVID-19. The prospective study material was composed of cDNA or gDNA derived from T cells, B-cell-depleted T cells, or PBMCs. Deeply sampled blood TCRbeta repertoires from subjects exposed to, actively infected with, or recovered from COVID-19 were included in the dataset. The repertoires were released in a freely available public database meant as a resource for research on the immune response to SARS-CoV-2. Samples were obtained from the ongoing ImmuneRACE study (first 160 participants) and from 1,200 or so subjects provided by 6 global collaborators. Nearly every sample came with metadata listing a de-identified subject ID, COVID-19 status, age in years and sex. Where available, HLA class I and class II types were taken from metadata supplied by the sample provider and were not determined by assay-based typing.

TCRbeta CDR3 regions were amplified from genomic DNA using the immunoSEQ Assay, a bias-controlled multiplex PCR. Under the source paper's analysis protocol: Within the assay, amplification of reference gene primers was used to estimate how many nucleated cells each sample contained. To quantify the absolute abundance of each unique TCRbeta CDR3 rearrangement, sequence reads were collapsed and filtered. For each sample, productive Simpson clonality was calculated as the square root of Simpson's diversity index over productive rearrangements. TCRdb mirrors the immuneACCESS table, restricted to in-frame sequences. Some clones are absent from its copies; in checked studies, under half trace to an unresolved V gene, and the reason for the others is unknown. The V and J calls and clone size come from that table; D and trimming were worked out from the DNA. Present in this sample are roughly 100,000 clones, approximately 86% of which were seen just once. In total, the top ten clones hold around 3% of the sample.

The collaborating institutions used their own protocols to collect whole blood in K2EDTA tubes. For TCRbeta analysis, collaborators shipped samples in one of three forms: frozen whole blood, isolated PBMCs, or DNA extracted from either of those sample types. Beyond this particular receptor, the publication reports: Clinical and demographic metadata were provided uncurated, with the amount varying by source and participant.

Concerning this clone: What antigen it recognizes has not been identified. Base quality data are lacking; no much larger clone is found one base away.

The sequence derives from a man aged 50 to 60 with active or convalescent COVID-19. What was sequenced was peripheral blood.

The CDR3 region: CASSVGGGTNQPQHF. The nucleotide sequence reads TGTGCCAGCAGTGTTGGGGGAGGGACAAATCAGCCCCAGCATTTT. The sequence is built from TRBV25-1 and TRBJ1-5; TRBD1 might be the D gene, on 6 matching bases. Reading from cysteine to phenylalanine, the CDR3 counts 15 amino acids. CDR3 DNA is the only sequence kept; it has 45 bases, read in frame from the first base. Trimming takes 4 bases from V and 4 bases from J, and the germline ends sit 14 bases apart. The germline V gene specifies MGHDK as CDR1 and SYGVNS as CDR2.